This is a list of T cell receptor beta chains from one sample in a study of blood T cell repertoires in COVID-19. Measured with immunoSEQ multiplex PCR; TCRdb has only the in-frame clones, and not every one. The sample has 55,000 to 70,000 clones; 88% are singletons. The specimen was PBMCs or T cells enriched from blood (not recorded which). These receptors all come from a woman in her thirties or forties who had recovered from COVID-19. CDR3s include the opening cysteine and the closing phenylalanine or tryptophan. D genes are given only for firm matches. Clone sizes are given selectively: once, few, many, or a class where the clone is expanded.

NA	TRBV13	few	TRBJ1-2	TGTGCCAGCAGCTTTAAGGACAGAGCTAACTATGGCTACACCTTC	CASSFKDRANYGYTF
TRBD1	TRBV5-8	NA	TRBJ2-7	TGTGCCAGCAGCTCCAGGGGGCGCGTTTCTAACGAGCAGTACTTC	CASSSRGRVSNEQYF
NA	TRBV24-1	NA	TRBJ2-6	TGTGCCACCAGTGATTTAGGGGCAGGCTCTGGGGCCAACGTCCTGACTTTC	CATSDLGAGSGANVLTF
TRBD1	TRBV7-7	NA	TRBJ2-2	TGTGCCAGCAGTCAGGACAGGGGAGGAACCGGGGAGCTGTTTTTT	CASSQDRGGTGELFF
NA	TRBV5-1	NA	TRBJ1-5	TGCGCCAGCAGCCCTTGGGACACCTCCAAGGAGCCCCAGCATTTT	CASSPWDTSKEPQHF
NA	TRBV7-2	NA	TRBJ1-1	TGTGCCAGCAGCTTAGTTCGTTTCGGTTACACTGAAGCTTTCTTT	CASSLVRFGYTEAFF
TRBD1	TRBV19	NA	TRBJ1-1	TGTGCCAGTAGACTGACAGGGGCCCAGAACACTGAAGCTTTCTTT	CASRLTGAQNTEAFF
NA	TRBV13	NA	TRBJ1-5	TGTGCCAGCAGCTTAGGACAGGCCGGTCAGCCCCAGCATTTT	CASSLGQAGQPQHF
NA	TRBV9	NA	TRBJ1-1	TGTGCCAGCAGCGTATCTGGGAGCACTGAAGCTTTCTTT	CASSVSGSTEAFF
TRBD1	TRBV6-5	NA	TRBJ2-7	TGTGCCAGCAGTTACTCGAGATACAGGGGCCACGAGCAGTACTTC	CASSYSRYRGHEQYF
NA	TRBV19	NA	TRBJ1-5	TGTGCCAGTAGTGAGCAGGGGCTGGGCAGTCAGCCCCAGCATTTT	CASSEQGLGSQPQHF
NA	TRBV6-2/TRBV6-3	NA	TRBJ1-1	TGTGCCAGCAGCAAGGAATGGAGGATAGCTTTCTTT	CASSKEWRIAFF
TRBD2	TRBV6-1	NA	TRBJ2-1	TGTGCCAGCAGTGAAGGACTAGCGGGGCTGCCTCGCAATGAGCAGTTCTTC	CASSEGLAGLPRNEQFF
TRBD2	TRBV18	once	TRBJ2-1	TGTGCCAGCTCACCACTCGGGGGGGGCATGTCCTACAATGAGCAGTTCTTC	CASSPLGGGMSYNEQFF
TRBD1	TRBV7-9	NA	TRBJ1-3	TGTGCCAGCAGCATAGGGGGCACGGGAAACACCATATATTTT	CASSIGGTGNTIYF
NA	TRBV9	NA	TRBJ2-1	TGTGCCAGCAGCGTAGCTCGGGGTGAGCAGTTCTTC	CASSVARGEQFF
NA	TRBV7-9	NA	TRBJ1-2	TGTGCCAGCAGCTTGGCGATGGACGGGGTAGGCTACACCTTC	CASSLAMDGVGYTF
TRBD1	TRBV18	NA	TRBJ1-4	TGTGCCAGCTCACCGCGACAGGGGCTGGGGGAAAAACTGTTTTTT	CASSPRQGLGEKLFF
NA	TRBV19	NA	TRBJ2-1	TGTGCCACATTCGGACAGTACAATGAGCAGTTCTTC	CATFGQYNEQFF
NA	TRBV4-1	NA	TRBJ2-2	TGCGCCAGCACCCTCGCCACAGGGACGGCCGGGGAGCTGTTTTTT	CASTLATGTAGELFF
NA	TRBV19	NA	TRBJ1-1	TGTGCCAGTAGTAGGGGCCTTGGGGACACTGAAGCTTTCTTT	CASSRGLGDTEAFF
NA	TRBV5-6	once	TRBJ1-5	TGTGCCAGCAGCTTGGCCGGGGGGTCGGGTAGCAATCAGCCCCAGCATTTT	CASSLAGGSGSNQPQHF
NA	TRBV21-1	NA	TRBJ1-5	TGTGCCAGCAGCAGTAACAGGGGTCGCAATCAGCCCCAGCATTTT	CASSSNRGRNQPQHF
TRBD2	TRBV28	NA	TRBJ2-2	TGTGCCAGCAGTTCTCCTGCGGGAGAGGCGAACACCGGGGAGCTGTTTTTT	CASSSPAGEANTGELFF
NA	TRBV1	NA	TRBJ2-7	TGCACCAGCAGCCCATTGGGACACCAACCCTACGAGCAGTACTTC	CTSSPLGHQPYEQYF
TRBD1	TRBV5-4	NA	TRBJ2-2	TGTGCCAGCAGCTGGGCCCGGGACAGGGCCACCGGGGAGCTGTTTTTT	CASSWARDRATGELFF
TRBD1	TRBV5-1	NA	TRBJ1-1	TGCGCCAGCAGCTTGGCGGGGCAGGGGGCTGAAGCTTTCTTT	CASSLAGQGAEAFF
NA	TRBV19	NA	TRBJ2-3	TGTGCCAGTAGTATTCCCGGGGGGCGGCATGATACGCAGTATTTT	CASSIPGGRHDTQYF
TRBD2	TRBV19	NA	TRBJ2-2	TGTGCCACCGACCACAGACTAGCGGGGGGCCACTCGAACACCGGGGAGCTGTTTTTT	CATDHRLAGGHSNTGELFF
NA	TRBV7-3	NA	TRBJ1-1	TGTGCCAGCAGCTTAACAGGGGGCACTGAAGCTTTCTTT	CASSLTGGTEAFF
TRBD1	TRBV5-1	NA	TRBJ2-2	TGCGCCAGCAGCGTCGGACAGGGGACAAGGGAGCTGTTTTTT	CASSVGQGTRELFF
NA	TRBV4-2	few	TRBJ2-2	TGTGCCAGCAGCCAAGATGGACTTAACACCGGGGAGCTGTTTTTT	CASSQDGLNTGELFF
NA	TRBV10-3	NA	TRBJ1-4	TGTGCCACCAGCCGACAGATTGGGGAAAAACTGTTTTTT	CATSRQIGEKLFF
NA	TRBV5-1	NA	TRBJ2-7	TGCGCCAGCAGCTTGGCCGGATTACAGGCCCAAATTTACGAGCAGTACTTC	CASSLAGLQAQIYEQYF
NA	TRBV21-1	NA	TRBJ1-5	TGTGCCAGCAGCAAAAGGCGGGGGGCGGTGAGCAATCAGCCCCAGCATTTT	CASSKRRGAVSNQPQHF
NA	TRBV5-1	NA	TRBJ1-1	TGCGCCAGCAGCTTGGGGCGGCAGAACACTGAAGCTTTCTTT	CASSLGRQNTEAFF
NA	TRBV18	once	TRBJ1-2	TGTGCCAGCTCTCACACAGACTATGGCTACACCTTC	CASSHTDYGYTF
TRBD1	TRBV29-1	NA	TRBJ1-1	TGCAGCGTGACACAGGGGAGGACTGAAGCTTTCTTT	CSVTQGRTEAFF
TRBD1	TRBV5-1	NA	TRBJ1-1	TGCGCCAGCAGCTTGGGGGCGACAGGGTTACGGAACACTGAAGCTTTCTTT	CASSLGATGLRNTEAFF
NA	TRBV2	NA	TRBJ1-4	TGTGCCAGCAGGGAGGGGAGGCAGGGAGGAGAAAAACTGTTTTTT	CASREGRQGGEKLFF
TRBD1	TRBV6-6	NA	TRBJ1-6	TGTGCCAGCAGCTACCAGAAACTGGGCCCGGGACAGCATAATTCACCCCTCCACTTT	CASSYQKLGPGQHNSPLHF
TRBD2	TRBV5-1	NA	TRBJ2-3	TGCGCCAGCAGCTTCGTCGGCGGGGGGGCCGTCACAGATACGCAGTATTTT	CASSFVGGGAVTDTQYF
TRBD1	TRBV7-2	NA	TRBJ1-2	TGTGCCAGCAGCTTAGCGGGGGACAGGGTTTGGGGCTACACCTTC	CASSLAGDRVWGYTF
NA	TRBV5-1	NA	TRBJ2-3	TGCGCCAGCAGCTTGGGACACCGCACAGATACGCAGTATTTT	CASSLGHRTDTQYF
NA	TRBV27	NA	TRBJ2-3	TGTGCCAGCAGTTTAGGGAGAAGCACAGATACGCAGTATTTT	CASSLGRSTDTQYF
TRBD1	TRBV4-1	once	TRBJ1-4	TGCGCCAGCAGCCAAGGACAGGGGGCTACTAATGAAAAACTGTTTTTT	CASSQGQGATNEKLFF
NA	TRBV5-6	NA	TRBJ2-1	TGTGCCAGCAGTACCCGCTCCGGGTACAATGAGCAGTTCTTC	CASSTRSGYNEQFF
NA	TRBV18	NA	TRBJ2-4	TGTGCCAGCTCACAAATAGAGAACCTAGCCAAAAACATTCAGTACTTC	CASSQIENLAKNIQYF
TRBD1	TRBV6-1	NA	TRBJ1-5	TGTGCCAGCAGTGATGACAGGGGATCAGGTCAGCCCCAGCATTTT	CASSDDRGSGQPQHF
NA	TRBV11-1	NA	TRBJ2-1	TGTGCCAGCAGCTTAAATGAGGTTGCTGAGCAGTTCTTC	CASSLNEVAEQFF
NA	TRBV7-2	NA	TRBJ2-1	TGTGCCAGCAGCAGCTGGAGCTACAATGAGCAGTTCTTC	CASSSWSYNEQFF
NA	TRBV7-9	NA	TRBJ2-5	TGTGCCAGCAGCTTTGCTCAGGAAACACAAGAGACCCAGTACTTC	CASSFAQETQETQYF